This T cell receptor (beta chain) was retrieved from a study of cytomegalovirus exposure and HLA in healthy donors. Germline loops: CDR1 KGHSH, CDR2 LQKENI. V gave up 3 bases and J gave up 4 bases, with 12 bases separating them. This CDR3 comprises 14 residues. The PCR contained 60 Vbeta and 13 Jbeta primers. The method was immunoSEQ multiplex PCR; TCRdb's version includes in-frame clones alone and lacks a portion of them. Of 170,000 or so clones listed, 80% are singletons. This clone was counted a single time. The receptor was isolated from a man younger than 40 in good health and CMV-seropositive. The sample taken for sequencing was PBMCs. The chain joins TRBV18 to TRBJ1-1; D possibly corresponds to TRBD1 (6 bases). DNA of the CDR3: TGTGCCAGCTCACCGCAGGGGCAGGGCACTGAAGCTTTCTTT. It yields the protein CASSPQGQGTEAFF. The whole variable domain, remainder taken from reference TRBV18 and TRBJ1-1, is NAGVMQNPRHLVRRRGQEARLRCSPMKGHSHVYWYRQLPEEGLKFMVYLQKENIIDESGMPKERFSAEFPKEGPSILRIQQVVRGDSAAYFCASSPQGQGTEAFFGQGTRLTVV.